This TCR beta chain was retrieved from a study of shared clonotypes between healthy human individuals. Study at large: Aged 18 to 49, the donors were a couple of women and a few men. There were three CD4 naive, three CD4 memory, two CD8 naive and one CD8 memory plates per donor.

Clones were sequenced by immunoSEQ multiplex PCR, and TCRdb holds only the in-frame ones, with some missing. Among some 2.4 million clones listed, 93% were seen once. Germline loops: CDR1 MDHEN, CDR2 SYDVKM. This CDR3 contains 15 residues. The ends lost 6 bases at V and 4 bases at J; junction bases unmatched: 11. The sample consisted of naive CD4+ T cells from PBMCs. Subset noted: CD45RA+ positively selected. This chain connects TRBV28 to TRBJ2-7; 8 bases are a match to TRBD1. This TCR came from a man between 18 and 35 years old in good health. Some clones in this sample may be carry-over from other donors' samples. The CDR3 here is CASSLLGQGYYEQYF. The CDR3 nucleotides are TGTGCCAGCAGCCTCCTAGGACAGGGCTATTACGAGCAGTACTTC.